The 8 T cell receptor beta chains below all came from one sample that was sequenced in a study of blood T cells in healthy people across ages. The authors ran a second PCR of 7 to 11 cycles using a sample-barcoded 5' primer and a J-beta primer mix. TCRdb passed the 5' RACE reads through MiXCR, listing each CDR3 protein once. The sample consists of 600,000 to 850,000 distinct CDR3 sequences, about 25% of them appearing once. The sample also formed part of further work on T cells of mothers and their children.

The source material was blood. Receptors originate from a boy aged 5-17 years in good health.

J is TRBJ2-5 and V is TRBV11-3; 7 positions agree with TRBD1. With V trimmed by 1 base and J by 2 bases, 7 bases remained unmatched. CDR3 size: 16 residues. Germline CDR1 reads SGHNT; CDR2 reads YENEEA. The CDR3 DNA sequence: TGTGCCAGCAGCTTAGGAGTTAGGGGGCAACAAGAGACCCAGTACTTC. This translates into CASSLGVRGQQETQYF.

The gene calls are TRBV20-1 and TRBJ2-3; 11 bases agree with TRBD2. The CDR3 is made up of 14 amino acids. With V trimmed by 3 bases and J by 6 bases, 5 bases remained unmatched. Per germline, CDR1 DFQATT and CDR2 SNEGSKA (reference sequence). CDR3 coding DNA: TGCAGTGCTAGGGCTAGCGGGGGGTGGGATACGCAGTATTTT. This gives the protein CSARASGGWDTQYF.

This clonotype was recorded a few times. The CDR3 DNA reads as TGTGCCAGCACCCCTACAGGGTATGGTGTCAATGAGCAGTTCTTC. Its protein product is CASTPTGYGVNEQFF. The chain recombines TRBV6-2 or TRBV6-3 with TRBJ2-5; TRBD1 might be the D (6 bases). The closer fit of TRBJ2-1 to the DNA end suggests the J call may be wrong. There are 15 residues in the CDR3. CDR1 and CDR2 (germline): MNHEY, SVGEGT.

This chain joins TRBV20-1 and TRBJ2-7, with D perhaps matching TRBD2 (6 bases). The CDR3 spans 16 residues. CDR1 and CDR2 from the germline V gene are DFQATT and SNEGSKA (reference sequence). V dropped 1 base and J dropped 5 bases, with 21 bases sitting between them. CDR3 region: CSARGLIAENSHEQYF. The DNA for the CDR3 is TGCAGTGCTAGAGGCCTAATAGCGGAGAATTCCCACGAGCAGTACTTC.

CDR3 region: CASSLDSGTRYNEQFF. CDR3 in DNA: TGTGCCAGCAGCTTAGACTCCGGGACTAGATACAATGAGCAGTTCTTC. The genes are TRBV7-9 and TRBJ2-1; 8 positions match TRBD2. The trim removed 1 base at V and 4 bases at J, leaving 6 bases unmatched. This CDR3 has 16 amino acids. Germline assignment: CDR1 SEHNR and CDR2 FQNEAQ (reference sequence).

The chain employs TRBV5-1 and TRBJ2-4; D is possibly TRBD2 (6 bases). Between the trimmed V and J ends, which lost 4 bases and 0 bases, there was a span of 20 bases. The CDR3 is 18 residues long. The germline CDR1 and CDR2 sequences are SGHRS and YFSETQ. The CDR3 region has the DNA TGCGCCAGCAGCCGCTCCAGACCGGGGGTTTTAGCCAAAAACATTCAGTACTTC. It is translated as CASSRSRPGVLAKNIQYF.

This clonotype was counted between two and nine times. The chain recombines TRBV2 with TRBJ2-6; TRBD2 matches at 9 bases. The CDR3 is 17 residues long. J was trimmed by 2 bases and V by 8 bases; bases with no gene match: 10. Germline assignment: CDR1 SNHLY and CDR2 FYNNEI. The DNA of the CDR3 is TGTGCCAGCGAGTGGGCGGCTAGCGGGGCTGGGGCCAACGTCCTGACTTTC. This sequence encodes CASEWAASGAGANVLTF.

The V call is TRBV20-1, the J call TRBJ1-3, with TRBD1 identical over 7 bases. V shed 3 bases, J shed 7 bases, and the junction held 0 bases outside the gene matches. In germline, CDR1 is DFQATT, CDR2 SNEGSKA (reference sequence). The CDR3 consists of 11 residues. The CDR3 spells CSARGQNTIYF. CDR3 DNA sequence: TGCAGTGCTAGGGGACAGAACACCATATATTTT.